This T cell receptor (beta chain) is from a study of shared clonotypes between healthy human individuals. A word on this clone: The target antigen is unknown.

The V end was cut by 0 bases, the J end by 1 base, with 9 bases between. This CDR3 is 15 amino acids long. Germline CDR1 MNHEY, CDR2 SVGAGI. Recent acute infections and vaccinations were absent in the healthy HIV-negative adult donors. Clones were read by immunoSEQ multiplex PCR, and TCRdb kept only the in-frame ones, dropping some. Of millions of clones in the sample, 85% to 95% were seen once. Points from the study as a whole: Estimated clonotype richness was generally higher in naive than memory subsets.

What was sequenced was naive CD4+ T cells sorted from blood. The subset denotes: CD45RA+ positively selected. The receptor comes from a man aged 18 to 35 in good health. The genes are TRBV6-5 and TRBJ1-2; D is unresolved. The CDR3: CASSYSVRNNYGYTF. The CDR3 DNA follows: TGTGCCAGCAGTTACTCCGTCAGAAATAACTATGGCTACACCTTC.